The 14 T cell receptor beta chains in this list originate from one sample, sequenced in a study of T-cell reconstitution after alpha-beta-depleted transplantation in children. TCRbeta library construction was performed incorporating unique molecular identifiers. MiXCR, applied by TCRdb to the PCR reads, yields one record per CDR3 protein. Seen here are about 870,000 distinct CDR3 sequences, roughly 15% observed once, and the top ten hold roughly 5%. The sample here was PBMCs, mostly from graft donor cells, taken 360 days after TCRalphabeta/CD19-depleted stem cell transplant. Every receptor here comes from a male patient between 10 and 17 years old who had a stem cell transplant for acute lymphoblastic leukemia, so the T cells may come from the graft donor.

In this sample, this clonotype turned up a few times. The chain employs TRBV5-1 and TRBJ1-5; D unclear. Germline loops: CDR1 SGHRS, CDR2 YFSETQ. V lost 0 bases to trimming and J lost 5 bases, with 9 bases between them. CDR3 length equals 14 residues. CDR3 protein: CASSLGRRDQPQHF. The CDR3 nucleotides are TGCGCCAGCAGCTTGGGACGGAGAGATCAGCCCCAGCATTTT.

This clonotype was found a few times. This chain's CDR3 is CASSRGTGDSPLHF. DNA of the CDR3: TGTGCCAGCAGCCGCGGGACAGGGGATTCACCCCTCCACTTT. The V gene is TRBV7-9, the J gene TRBJ1-6; 10 nucleotides align to TRBD1. Looked up from germline, CDR1 is SEHNR and CDR2 is FQNEAQ (reference sequence). V shed 5 bases, J shed 8 bases, and the junction held 3 bases outside the gene matches. The CDR3 spans 14 residues.

This clonotype was counted between two and nine times. The rearrangement joins TRBV12-3 or TRBV12-4 to TRBJ2-6; TRBD1 is a possible D gene (6 bases). The CDR3 runs 17 residues. Trimming removed 6 bases from V and 0 bases from J, with 15 bases in between. In nucleotides, the CDR3 is TGTGCCAGCAGCATTCCGGGACACATCTCTGGGGCCAACGTCCTGACTTTC. It encodes CASSIPGHISGANVLTF.

The chain joins TRBV14 to TRBJ2-7; 7 positions agree with TRBD2. J lost 7 bases, V lost 2 bases, and 8 bases had no gene match. Germline loops: CDR1 SGHDN, CDR2 FVKESK. This CDR3 region has 14 residues. CDR3 bases: TGTGCCAGCAGCCAACTAGCGGATTTGGGGGAGCAGTACTTC. The encoded protein is CASSQLADLGEQYF.

This clonotype has only a few counts. The chain joins TRBV7-3 to TRBJ2-3, with TRBD2 matching 8 bases. Trimming cost V 5 bases and J 4 bases; bases outside gene matches: 11. This CDR3 has 16 amino acids. Per the germline V gene, CDR1 is SGHTA and CDR2 is FQGTGA. Written as DNA, the CDR3 is TGTGCCAGCAGCCCCTTTACTAGCGGCGCCGCAGATACGCAGTATTTT. It codes for CASSPFTSGAADTQYF.

The J gene is TRBJ2-7, the V gene TRBV3-1; 8 nucleotides match TRBD1. The germline V gene encodes CDR1 LGHDT and CDR2 YNNKEL (reference sequence). V was clipped by 11 bases and J by 0 bases; unmatched bases: 24. The CDR3 covers 19 residues. As DNA, the CDR3 is TGTGCCTCCACCCAGGACGAGGACAGGGCTGGTACAAGCTCCTACGAGCAGTACTTC. It specifies CASTQDEDRAGTSSYEQYF.

This chain connects TRBV5-1 to TRBJ2-5; D is tentatively TRBD1 or TRBD2 (8 bases each). The V and J ends lost 0 bases and 3 bases respectively, with 18 bases between them. Germline-derived CDR1 and CDR2 are SGHRS and YFSETQ. This CDR3 is 17 amino acids long. As DNA, the CDR3 is TGCGCCAGCAGCTTGGCTACAGGGGGTAGCGGGAAAGAGACCCAGTACTTC. Amino acid sequence: CASSLATGGSGKETQYF. Complete variable domain (other parts from reference TRBV5-1 and TRBJ2-5): KAGVTQTPRYLIKTRGQQVTLSCSPISGHRSVSWYQQTPGQGLQFLFEYFSETQRNKGNFPGRFSGRQFSNSRSEMNVSTLELGDSALYLCASSLATGGSGKETQYFGPGTRLLVL.

This clonotype was counted only a few times. V usage is TRBV27 and J usage is TRBJ2-3, with TRBD1 as a possible D gene (5 bases). Per germline, CDR1 MNHEY and CDR2 SMNVEV (reference sequence). The CDR3 is 14 residues long. V dropped 3 bases and J dropped 5 bases, with 12 bases sitting between them. The CDR3 DNA reads TGTGCCAGCAGTTTGGTGTCAGGGAAAGATACGCAGTATTTT. Its protein product is CASSLVSGKDTQYF.

At least ten counts were recorded for this clonotype. V is TRBV9 and J is TRBJ2-7; 9 bases match TRBD1. The V and J ends lost 8 bases and 2 bases, in that order; junction bases with no gene match: 8. CDR1 is SGDLS and CDR2 is YYNGEE in the germline V gene. The CDR3 sequence is 14 residues long. As DNA, the CDR3 is TGTGCCAGTAGTGCCGGGACAGGGCCCTACGAGCAGTACTTC. This encodes CASSAGTGPYEQYF.

A few counts support this clonotype. The chain joins TRBV27 to TRBJ2-1, with TRBD1 as a possible D gene (6 bases). This CDR3 has 16 residues. Germline assignment: CDR1 MNHEY and CDR2 SMNVEV (reference sequence). The V and J ends lost 2 bases and 3 bases respectively, with 14 bases between them. The CDR3: CASSLLSGHNYNEQFF. In DNA, the CDR3 is TGTGCCAGCAGTTTACTTTCGGGACACAACTACAATGAGCAGTTCTTC.

This clonotype was detected a few times. The rearrangement links TRBV12-3 or TRBV12-4 to TRBJ1-5; 7 nucleotides line up with TRBD1. Trimming took 3 bases from V and 0 from J; bases not matched to a gene: 8. The CDR3 is made up of 17 amino acids. This chain's CDR3 is CASSFRRQGYSNQPQHF. CDR3 DNA: TGTGCCAGCAGTTTCCGGAGACAGGGCTATAGCAATCAGCCCCAGCATTTT.

This clonotype was observed many times. J is TRBJ2-7 and V is TRBV7-8, with no clear D. The CDR3 loop spans 14 amino acids. Trimming took 1 base from V and 4 from J, leaving 11 bases between them. The germline V gene encodes CDR1 SGHVS and CDR2 FQNEAQ. The CDR3 here is CASSLGVGTYEQYF. The CDR3 coding sequence is TGTGCCAGCAGCTTAGGGGTCGGAACTTACGAGCAGTACTTC. Using reference TRBV7-8 and TRBJ2-7 for the parts outside the CDR3, the full variable domain is GAGVSQSPRYKVAKRGQDVALRCDPISGHVSLFWYQQALGQGPEFLTYFQNEAQLDKSGLPSDRFFAERPEGSVSTLKIQRTQQEDSAVYLCASSLGVGTYEQYFGPGTRLTVT.

This clonotype was observed a few times. V and J are TRBV7-9 and TRBJ2-7; weak D call: TRBD1 (6 bases). Germline values: CDR1 SEHNR, CDR2 FQNEAQ (reference sequence). Trimming shortened V by 2 bases and J by 5 bases, and 13 bases separated the two germline ends. This CDR3 has 14 residues. CDR3 amino acids: CASSLNFQGNEQYF. CDR3 in DNA: TGTGCCAGCAGCTTAAATTTTCAGGGGAACGAGCAGTACTTC.

The J gene is TRBJ2-7, the V gene TRBV5-1; possible D gene TRBD1, 6 bases. Between the trimmed V and J ends, which lost 7 bases and 3 bases, there was a span of 17 bases. The CDR3 is 14 residues long. Germline V gives CDR1 SGHRS, CDR2 YFSETQ. The CDR3 sequence is CASRPTTGYYEQYF. The CDR3 DNA is TGCGCCAGCCGACCAACGACAGGATACTACGAGCAGTACTTC.